The present entry profiles one T cell receptor beta chain with its context. The repertoire was sequenced with immunoSEQ multiplex PCR; TCRdb's copy has only in-frame clones and lacks some. The profile shows some 16,000 clones, approximately 80% of them singletons. CDR1 is MDHEN and CDR2 is SYDVKM in the germline V gene. The CDR3 is 12 residues long. Trimming shortened V by 2 bases and J by 9 bases, and 11 bases separated the two germline ends. The data belong to a study of a mutant IDH1 vaccine in newly diagnosed glioma. Regarding time point: baseline, week 1 (first vaccination visit). Treatment noted: pre-vaccination baseline after standard-of-care therapy.

This receptor was identified in a man aged 40-49 years with glioma. The sequencing here drew on PBMCs, taken from a glioma patient treated with radiotherapy, temozolomide or both. The chain combines TRBV28 with TRBJ2-7; D might be TRBD2 (5 bases). For the CDR3, the DNA is TGTGCCAGCAGTTTAGGTCAGAGCGGGCAGTACTTC. It translates to CASSLGQSGQYF.